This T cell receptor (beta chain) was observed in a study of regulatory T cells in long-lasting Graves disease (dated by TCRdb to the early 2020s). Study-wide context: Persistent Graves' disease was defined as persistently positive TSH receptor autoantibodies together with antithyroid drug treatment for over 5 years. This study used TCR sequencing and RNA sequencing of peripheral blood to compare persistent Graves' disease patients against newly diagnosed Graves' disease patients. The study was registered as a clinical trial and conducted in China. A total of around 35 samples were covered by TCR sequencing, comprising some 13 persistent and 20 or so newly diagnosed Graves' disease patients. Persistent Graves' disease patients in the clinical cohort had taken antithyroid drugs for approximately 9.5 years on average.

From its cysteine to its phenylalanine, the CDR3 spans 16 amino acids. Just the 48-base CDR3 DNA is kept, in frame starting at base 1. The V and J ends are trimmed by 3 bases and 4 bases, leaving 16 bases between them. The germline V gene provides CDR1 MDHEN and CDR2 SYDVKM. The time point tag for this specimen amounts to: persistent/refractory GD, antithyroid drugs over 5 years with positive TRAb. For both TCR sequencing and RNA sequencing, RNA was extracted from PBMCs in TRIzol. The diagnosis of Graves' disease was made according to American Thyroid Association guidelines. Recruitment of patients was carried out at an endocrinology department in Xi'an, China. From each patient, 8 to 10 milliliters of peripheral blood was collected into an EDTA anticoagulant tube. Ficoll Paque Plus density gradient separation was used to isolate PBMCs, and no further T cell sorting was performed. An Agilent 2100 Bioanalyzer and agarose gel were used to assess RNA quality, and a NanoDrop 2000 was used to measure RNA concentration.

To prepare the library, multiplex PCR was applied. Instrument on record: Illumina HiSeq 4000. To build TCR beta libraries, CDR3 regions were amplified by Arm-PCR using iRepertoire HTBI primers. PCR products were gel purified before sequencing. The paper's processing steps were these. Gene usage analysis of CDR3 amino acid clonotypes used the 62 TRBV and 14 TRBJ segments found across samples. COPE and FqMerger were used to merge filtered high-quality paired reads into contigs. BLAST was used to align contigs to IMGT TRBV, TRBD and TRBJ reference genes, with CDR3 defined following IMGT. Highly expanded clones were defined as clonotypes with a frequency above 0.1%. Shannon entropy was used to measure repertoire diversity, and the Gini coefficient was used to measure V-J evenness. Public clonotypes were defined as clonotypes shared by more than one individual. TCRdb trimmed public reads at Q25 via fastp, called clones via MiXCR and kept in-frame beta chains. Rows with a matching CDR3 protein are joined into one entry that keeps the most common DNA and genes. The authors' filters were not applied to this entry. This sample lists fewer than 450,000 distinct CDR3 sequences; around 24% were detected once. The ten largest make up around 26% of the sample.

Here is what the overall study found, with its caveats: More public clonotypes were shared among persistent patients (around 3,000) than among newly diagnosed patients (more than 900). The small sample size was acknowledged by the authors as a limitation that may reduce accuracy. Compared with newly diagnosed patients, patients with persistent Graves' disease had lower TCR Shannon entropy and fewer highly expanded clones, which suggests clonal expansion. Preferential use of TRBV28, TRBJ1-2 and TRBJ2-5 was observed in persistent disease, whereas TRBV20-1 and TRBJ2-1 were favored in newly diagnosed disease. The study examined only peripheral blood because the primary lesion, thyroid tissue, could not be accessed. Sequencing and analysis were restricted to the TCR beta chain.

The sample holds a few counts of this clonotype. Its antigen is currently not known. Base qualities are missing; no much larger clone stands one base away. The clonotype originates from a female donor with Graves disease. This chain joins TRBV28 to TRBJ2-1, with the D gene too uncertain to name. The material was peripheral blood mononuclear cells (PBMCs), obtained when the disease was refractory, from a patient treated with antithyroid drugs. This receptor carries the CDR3 CASSLALIRIYNEQFF. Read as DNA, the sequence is TGTGCCAGCAGTTTGGCCCTGATTAGAATATACAATGAGCAGTTCTTC.